This paragraph covers one TCR beta chain sequence. V was cut by 0 bases and J by 1 base, with 12 bases left in between. This CDR3 has 16 amino acids. The germline V gene encodes CDR1 SGHAT and CDR2 FQNNGV. The source of the sample is a study of blood T cell repertoires in COVID-19. Study-wide background: The origin of the acute and convalescent COVID-19 samples was the United States, Italy and Spain.

In the original workflow: Reference gene primers were amplified, and this amplification served to estimate nucleated cell counts. Here immunoSEQ multiplex PCR was the method, and the copy in TCRdb shows in-frame clones only, minus some. For V, J and clone size, that table is used; D and trimming come from the DNA. The data hold around 50,000 clones, with around 92% observed a single time. V is TRBV11-2 and J is TRBJ2-5; unclear D gene. Sequencing was performed on peripheral blood. The TCR comes from a human donor in a cohort sampled during active COVID-19. The DNA of the CDR3 is TGTGCCAGCAGCTTAGACCCCAGGATACTCCAAGAGACCCAGTACTTC. It specifies CASSLDPRILQETQYF.